The 2 T cell receptor beta chains below come from one sample, sequenced in a study of blood T cell repertoires in COVID-19. The table came from immunoSEQ multiplex PCR; TCRdb's copy has only in-frame clones and leaves some out. Among more than 85,000 clones, roughly four fifths were seen once, and the ten largest hold 4.1%. The sequencing input was peripheral blood. These receptors originate from a man aged 60 to 69 with acute or convalescent COVID-19.

There are a few counts of this clone. In nucleotides, the CDR3 is TGCAGCGTTGAAGCGAGGGTAGGGACTGAAGCTTTCTTT. Translating gives CSVEARVGTEAFF. This sequence joins TRBV29-1 and TRBJ1-1, with D unclear. Trimming shortened V by 1 base and J by 5 bases, and 11 bases separated the two germline ends. Germline values: CDR1 SQVTM, CDR2 ANQGSEA. There are 13 residues in the CDR3.

This sequence joins TRBV5-6 and TRBJ2-1; TRBD1 is a possible D gene (5 bases). The CDR3 runs 13 residues. The V gene lost 5 bases and the J gene lost 3 bases, with 9 bases spanning the gap. Germline CDR1 reads SGHDT; CDR2 reads YYEEEE. Written as DNA, the CDR3 is TGTGCCAGCAGTTGGCAGGGCTACAATGAGCAGTTCTTC. Its protein product is CASSWQGYNEQFF.